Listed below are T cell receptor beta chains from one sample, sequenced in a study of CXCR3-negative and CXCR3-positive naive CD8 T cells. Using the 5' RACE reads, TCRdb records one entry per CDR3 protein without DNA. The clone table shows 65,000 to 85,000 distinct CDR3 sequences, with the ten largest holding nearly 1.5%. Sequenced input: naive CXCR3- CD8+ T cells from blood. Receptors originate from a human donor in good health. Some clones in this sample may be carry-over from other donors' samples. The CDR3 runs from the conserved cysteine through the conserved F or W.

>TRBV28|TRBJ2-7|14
CASSSGQGTYEQYF
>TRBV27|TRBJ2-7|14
CASSLSDSSYEQYF
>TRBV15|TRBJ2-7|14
CATSNDRGLYEQYF
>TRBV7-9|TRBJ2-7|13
CASSQAGAYEQYF
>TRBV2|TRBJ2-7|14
CASREAGTYGEQYF
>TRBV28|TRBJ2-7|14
CASRTNRVPYEQYF
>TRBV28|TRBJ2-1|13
CASRPGQVHEQFF
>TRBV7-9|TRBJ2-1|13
CASSLVPDNEQFF
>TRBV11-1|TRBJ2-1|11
CASSRGDEQFF
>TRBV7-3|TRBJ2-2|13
CASSLRTDGELFF
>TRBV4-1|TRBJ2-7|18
CASSQSPGTGPRSFEQYF
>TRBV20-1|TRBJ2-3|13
CSATTGRRDTQYF
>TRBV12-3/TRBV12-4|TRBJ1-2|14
CASSLSPLSDGYTF
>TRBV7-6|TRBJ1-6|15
CASSFFESYNSPLHF
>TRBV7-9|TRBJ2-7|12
CASSLAAYEQYF
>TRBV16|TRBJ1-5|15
CASSHRTGVGQPQHF
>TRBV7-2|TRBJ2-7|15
CASSLGGTPTYEQYF
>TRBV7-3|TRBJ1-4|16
CASRPHRRVRNEKLFF